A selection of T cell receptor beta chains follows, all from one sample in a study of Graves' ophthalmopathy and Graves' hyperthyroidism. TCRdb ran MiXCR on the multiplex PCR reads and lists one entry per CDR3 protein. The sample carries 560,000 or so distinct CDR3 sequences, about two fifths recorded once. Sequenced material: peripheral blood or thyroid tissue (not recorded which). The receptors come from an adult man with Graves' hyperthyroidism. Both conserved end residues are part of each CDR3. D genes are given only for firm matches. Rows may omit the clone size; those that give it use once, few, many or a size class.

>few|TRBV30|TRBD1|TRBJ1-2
CAWSGGGQGEGYTF
TGTGCCTGGAGCGGGGGCGGACAGGGTGAAGGCTACACCTTC
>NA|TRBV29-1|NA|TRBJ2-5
CSVEEDQRETQYF
TGCAGCGTTGAAGAGGACCAGCGGGAGACCCAGTACTTC
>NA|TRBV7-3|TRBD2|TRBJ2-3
CASSPQLAGGTDTQYF
TGTGCCAGCAGCCCTCAACTAGCGGGGGGCACAGATACGCAGTATTTT
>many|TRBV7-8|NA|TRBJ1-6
CASSLDRGGNSPLHF
TGTGCCAGCAGCTTAGATCGGGGTGGTAATTCACCCCTCCACTTT
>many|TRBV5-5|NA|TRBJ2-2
CASSSAPDTGELFF
TGTGCCAGCAGCTCAGCCCCGGACACCGGGGAGCTGTTTTTT
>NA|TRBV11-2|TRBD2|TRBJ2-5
CASSPAKGLAVGETQYF
TGTGCCAGCAGCCCCGCCAAGGGACTAGCGGTCGGAGAGACCCAGTACTTC
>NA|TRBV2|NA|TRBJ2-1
CANQQGSYNEQFF
TGTGCCAACCAACAGGGATCCTACAATGAGCAGTTCTTC
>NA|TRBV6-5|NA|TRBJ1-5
CASSYGEGLLVDQPQHF
TGTGCCAGCAGCTACGGGGAAGGGTTGTTGGTTGATCAGCCCCAGCATTTT
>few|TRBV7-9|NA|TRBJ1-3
CASSLTLHSGNTIYF
TGTGCCAGCAGCCTCACTTTACACTCTGGAAACACCATATATTTT
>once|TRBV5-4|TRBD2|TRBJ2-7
CASSGGKRTSGDYEQHF
TGTGCCAGCAGCGGGGGGAAACGGACTAGCGGGGACTACGAGCAGCACTTC
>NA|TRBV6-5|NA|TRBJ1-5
CASRRVSGSNQPQHF
TGTGCCAGCAGGCGGGTCTCGGGGAGCAATCAGCCCCAGCATTTT
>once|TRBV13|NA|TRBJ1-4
CASSRGWLFF
TGTGCCAGCAGCAGGGGGTGGCTGTTTTTT
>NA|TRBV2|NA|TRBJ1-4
CASSALAGAGEKLFF
TGTGCCAGCAGTGCGCTAGCGGGGGCCGGTGAAAAACTGTTTTTT
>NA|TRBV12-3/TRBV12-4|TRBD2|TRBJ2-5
CASSELAAQETQYF
TGTGCCAGCAGTGAACTAGCGGCGCAAGAGACCCAGTACTTC
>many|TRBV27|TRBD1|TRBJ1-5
CASSLTGSSNQPQHF
TGTGCCAGCAGTCTGACAGGGAGCAGCAATCAGCCCCAGCATTTT
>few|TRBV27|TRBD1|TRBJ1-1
CASYETGRDTEAFF
TGTGCCAGCTACGAGACAGGGAGGGACACTGAAGCTTTCTTT
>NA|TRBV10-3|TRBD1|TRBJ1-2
CASSATGVNGYTF
TGTGCCAGCAGTGCGACAGGGGTGAATGGCTACACCTTC
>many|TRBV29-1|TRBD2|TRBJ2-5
CSTTSGTKQETQYF
TGCAGCACGACGAGCGGGACTAAACAAGAGACCCAGTACTTC
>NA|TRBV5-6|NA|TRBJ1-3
CASSYGSGGNTIYF
TGTGCCAGCAGCTACGGGTCCGGTGGAAACACCATATATTTT
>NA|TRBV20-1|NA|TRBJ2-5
CSARERRPLRDPVLRAGETQYF
NA
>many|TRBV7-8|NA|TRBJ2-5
CASSLARWGVRVERHQETQYF
TGTGCCAGCAGCTTAGCGAGGTGGGGTGTCAGGGTGGAGCGGCACCAAGAGACCCAGTACTTC
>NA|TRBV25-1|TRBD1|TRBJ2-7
CASRAETGGFEQYF
TGTGCCAGCAGGGCCGAGACAGGGGGATTCGAGCAGTACTTC
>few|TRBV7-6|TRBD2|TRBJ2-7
CASSLAPGRWGPLYEQYF
TGTGCCAGCAGCTTAGCACCCGGGAGGTGGGGCCCCCTCTACGAGCAGTACTTC
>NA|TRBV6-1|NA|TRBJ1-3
CASGGVHSGNTIYF
TGTGCCAGCGGCGGGGTACACTCTGGAAACACCATATATTTT
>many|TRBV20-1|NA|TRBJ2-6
CSARGTTGANVLTF
TGCAGTGCTAGGGGGACAACTGGGGCCAACGTCCTGACTTTC
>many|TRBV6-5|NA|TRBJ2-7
CASSDMALSYEQYF
TGTGCCAGCAGTGACATGGCCCTCTCCTACGAGCAGTACTTC
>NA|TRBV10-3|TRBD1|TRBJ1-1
CAISYMGQLNTEAFF
TGTGCCATCAGTTACATGGGACAGCTGAACACTGAAGCTTTCTTT
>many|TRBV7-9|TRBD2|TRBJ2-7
CASSLVGGREAEQYF
TGTGCCAGCAGCTTAGTGGGCGGGAGGGAAGCCGAGCAGTACTTC
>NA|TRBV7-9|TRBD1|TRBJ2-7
CASSTYTGGEQYF
TGTGCCAGCAGCACCTATACAGGGGGAGAGCAGTACTTC
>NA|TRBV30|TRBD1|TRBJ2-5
CACRTGERQETQYF
TGTGCCTGCCGCACAGGGGAAAGACAAGAGACCCAGTACTTC
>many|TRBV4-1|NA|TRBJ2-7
CASSQDRQPNEQYF
TGCGCCAGCAGCCAAGATCGGCAGCCCAACGAGCAGTACTTC
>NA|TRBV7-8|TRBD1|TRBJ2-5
CASSRTGGSETQYF
TGTGCCAGCAGCCGGACAGGGGGCTCGGAGACCCAGTACTTC
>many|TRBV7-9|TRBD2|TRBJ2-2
CASGGLAGGPGELFF
TGTGCCAGCGGCGGACTAGCGGGAGGTCCCGGGGAGCTGTTTTTT
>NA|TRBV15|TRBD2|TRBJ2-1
CATSRGGVGEQFF
TGTGCCACCAGCCGGGGGGGGGTTGGCGAGCAGTTCTTC
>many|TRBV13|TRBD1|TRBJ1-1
CASRPRDRGVNTEAFF
TGTGCCAGCCGTCCCAGGGACAGGGGGGTGAACACTGAAGCTTTCTTT
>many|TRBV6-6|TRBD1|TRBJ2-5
CASSEAWGWDRGIQETQYF
TGTGCCAGCAGTGAAGCGTGGGGTTGGGACAGGGGAATTCAAGAGACCCAGTACTTC
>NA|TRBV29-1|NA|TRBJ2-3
CSVAGLTDTQYF
TGCAGCGTTGCAGGACTGACAGATACGCAGTATTTT
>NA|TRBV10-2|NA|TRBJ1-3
CASRESGDTGNTIYF
TGCGCCAGCAGGGAGTCTGGAGATACTGGAAACACCATATATTTT
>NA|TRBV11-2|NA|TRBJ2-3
CASSLVGGADTQYF
TGTGCCAGCAGCTTAGTGGGGGGCGCAGATACGCAGTATTTT
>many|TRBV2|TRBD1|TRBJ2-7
CASSERLGTETYEQYF
TGTGCCAGCAGTGAAAGATTAGGGACAGAAACCTACGAGCAGTACTTC
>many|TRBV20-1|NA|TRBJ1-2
CSARGGRAYGYTF
TGCAGTGCTAGGGGGGGCAGGGCCTATGGCTACACCTTC
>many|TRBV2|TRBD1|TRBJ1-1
CASSDGTGDTEAFF
TGTGCCAGCAGTGATGGGACAGGGGACACTGAAGCTTTCTTT
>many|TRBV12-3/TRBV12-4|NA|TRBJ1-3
CASKGPDSGNTIYF
TGTGCCAGCAAGGGCCCGGACTCTGGAAACACCATATATTTT
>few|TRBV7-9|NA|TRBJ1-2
CASSPEGRDPNYGYTF
TGTGCCAGCAGCCCCGAAGGCCGGGATCCGAACTATGGCTACACCTTC
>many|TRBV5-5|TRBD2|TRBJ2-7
CASSLTSGGLYEQYF
TGTGCCAGCAGCTTAACTAGCGGGGGTCTTTACGAGCAGTACTTC
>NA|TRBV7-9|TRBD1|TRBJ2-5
CASSFRDRQETQYF
TGTGCCAGCAGCTTCCGGGACAGGCAAGAGACCCAGTACTTC
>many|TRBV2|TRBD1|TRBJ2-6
CASSGGTGISGANVLTF
TGTGCCAGCAGTGGTGGGACAGGGATCTCTGGGGCCAACGTCCTGACTTTC
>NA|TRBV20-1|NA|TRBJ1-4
CSANDASGRTNEKLFF
TGCAGTGCCAACGACGCCTCGGGACGGACTAATGAAAAACTGTTTTTT
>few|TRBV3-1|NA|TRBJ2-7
CASSSRPSVPYEQYF
TGTGCCAGCAGTTCTCGTCCGTCAGTGCCCTACGAGCAGTACTTC
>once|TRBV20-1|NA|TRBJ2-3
CSGGEPADTQYF
TGCAGCGGAGGGGAGCCAGCAGATACGCAGTATTTT
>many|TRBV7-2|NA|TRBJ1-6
CASSLGGGYYNSPLHF
TGTGCCAGCAGCTTAGGCGGGGGCTACTATAATTCACCCCTCCACTTT
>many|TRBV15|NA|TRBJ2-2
CATSRRSRANTGELFF
TGTGCCACCAGCAGACGCTCCCGGGCTAACACCGGGGAGCTGTTTTTT
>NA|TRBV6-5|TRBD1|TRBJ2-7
CASSYVGQGVYEQYF
TGTGCCAGCAGTTACGTGGGACAGGGTGTCTACGAGCAGTACTTC
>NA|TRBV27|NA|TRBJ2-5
CASRDGRQETQYF
TGTGCCAGCCGGGACGGGCGTCAAGAGACCCAGTACTTC
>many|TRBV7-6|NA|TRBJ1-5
CASSLEFQDQPQHF
TGTGCCAGCAGCTTAGAATTTCAGGATCAGCCCCAGCATTTT
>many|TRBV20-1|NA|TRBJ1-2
CSARVGMVGNYGYTF
TGCAGTGCTAGAGTGGGGATGGTCGGTAACTATGGCTACACCTTC
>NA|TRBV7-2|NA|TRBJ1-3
CASSLGLAGNTIYF
TGTGCCAGCAGCTTGGGACTAGCGGGAAACACCATATATTTT
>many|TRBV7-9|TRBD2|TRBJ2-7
CASRGLGGRAHEQYF
TGTGCCAGCAGGGGTCTGGGCGGGAGGGCCCACGAGCAGTACTTC
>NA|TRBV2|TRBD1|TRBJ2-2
CASSIGTGFRLGELFF
TGTGCCAGCAGTATAGGGACAGGGTTTCGCTTAGGGGAGCTGTTTTTT